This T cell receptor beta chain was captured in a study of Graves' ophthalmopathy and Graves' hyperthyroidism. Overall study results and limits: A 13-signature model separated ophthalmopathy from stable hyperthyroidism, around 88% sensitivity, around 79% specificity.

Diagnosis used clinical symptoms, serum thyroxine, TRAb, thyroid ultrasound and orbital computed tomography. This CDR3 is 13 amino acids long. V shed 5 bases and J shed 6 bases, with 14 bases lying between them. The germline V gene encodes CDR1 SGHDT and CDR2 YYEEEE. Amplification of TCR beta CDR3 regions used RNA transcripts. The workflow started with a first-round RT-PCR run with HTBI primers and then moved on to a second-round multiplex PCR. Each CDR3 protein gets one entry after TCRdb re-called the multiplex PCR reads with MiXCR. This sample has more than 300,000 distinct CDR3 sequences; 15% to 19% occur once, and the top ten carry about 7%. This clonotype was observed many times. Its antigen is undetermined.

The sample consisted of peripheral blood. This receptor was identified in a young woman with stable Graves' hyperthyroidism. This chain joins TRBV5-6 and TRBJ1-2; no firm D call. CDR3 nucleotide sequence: TGTGCCAGCAGTTTACGACGGATCCATGGCTACACCTTC. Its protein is CASSLRRIHGYTF.